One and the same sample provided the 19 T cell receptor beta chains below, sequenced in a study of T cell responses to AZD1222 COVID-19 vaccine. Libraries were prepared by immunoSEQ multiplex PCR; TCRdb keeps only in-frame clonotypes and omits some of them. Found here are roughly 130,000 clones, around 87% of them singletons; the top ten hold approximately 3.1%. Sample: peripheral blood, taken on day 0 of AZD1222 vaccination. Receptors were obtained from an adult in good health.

This CDR3 reads CASSLTQDLNTEAFF. The DNA for the CDR3 is TGCGCCAGCAGCTTAACCCAGGACCTGAACACTGAAGCTTTCTTT. The chain is built from TRBV5-1 and TRBJ1-1; no clear D. The CDR3 covers 15 residues. V lost 2 bases, J lost 0 bases, and 11 bases lay in between. CDR1 is SGHRS and CDR2 is YFSETQ in the germline V gene. The full variable domain, rest sourced from reference TRBV5-1 and TRBJ1-1, is KAGVTQTPRYLIKTRGQQVTLSCSPISGHRSVSWYQQTPGQGLQFLFEYFSETQRNKGNFPGRFSGRQFSNSRSEMNVSTLELGDSALYLCASSLTQDLNTEAFFGQGTRLTVV.

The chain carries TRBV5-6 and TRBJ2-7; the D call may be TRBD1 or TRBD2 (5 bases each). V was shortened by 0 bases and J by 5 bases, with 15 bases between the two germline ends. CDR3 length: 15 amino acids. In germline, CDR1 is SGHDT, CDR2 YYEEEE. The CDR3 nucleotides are TGTGCCAGCAGCTTGGGGGGGTGGCAGGCCAACGAGCAGTACTTC. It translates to CASSLGGWQANEQYF.

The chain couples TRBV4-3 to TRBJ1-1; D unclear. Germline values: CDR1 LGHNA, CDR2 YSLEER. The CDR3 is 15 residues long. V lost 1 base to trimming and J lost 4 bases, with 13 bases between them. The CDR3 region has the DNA TGCGCCAGCAGCCAAGGGCCAGCGTTGGGCACTGAAGCTTTCTTT. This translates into CASSQGPALGTEAFF.

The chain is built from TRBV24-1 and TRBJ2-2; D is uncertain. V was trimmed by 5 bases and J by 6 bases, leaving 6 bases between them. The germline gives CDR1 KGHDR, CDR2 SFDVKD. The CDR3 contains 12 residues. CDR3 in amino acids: CATSVAPGELFF. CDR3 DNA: TGTGCCACCAGTGTCGCTCCCGGGGAGCTGTTTTTT.

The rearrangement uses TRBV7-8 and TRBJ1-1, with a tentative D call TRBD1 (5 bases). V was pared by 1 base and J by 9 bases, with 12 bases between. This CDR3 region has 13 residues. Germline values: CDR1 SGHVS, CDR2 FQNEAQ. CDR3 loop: CASSLDPAGQAFF. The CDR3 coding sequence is TGTGCCAGCAGCTTAGACCCCGCAGGGCAAGCTTTCTTT.

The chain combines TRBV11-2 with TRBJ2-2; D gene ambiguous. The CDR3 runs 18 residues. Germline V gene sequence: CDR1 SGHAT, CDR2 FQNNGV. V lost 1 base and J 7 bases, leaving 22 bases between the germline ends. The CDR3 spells CASSLGTGWGMAHGELFF. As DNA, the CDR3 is TGTGCCAGCAGCTTAGGAACGGGTTGGGGAATGGCGCACGGGGAGCTGTTTTTT. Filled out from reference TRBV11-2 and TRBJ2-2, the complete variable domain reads EAGVAQSPRYKIIEKRQSVAFWCNPISGHATLYWYQQILGQGPKLLIQFQNNGVVDDSQLPKDRFSAERLKGVDSTLKIQPAKLEDSAVYLCASSLGTGWGMAHGELFFGEGSRLTVL.

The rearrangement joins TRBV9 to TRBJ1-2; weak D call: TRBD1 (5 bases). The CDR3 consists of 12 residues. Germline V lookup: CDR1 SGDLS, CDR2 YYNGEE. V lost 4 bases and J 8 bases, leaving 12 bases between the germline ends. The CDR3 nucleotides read TGTGCCAGCAGCCGGGGCTCCGACGGCTACACCTTC. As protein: CASSRGSDGYTF.

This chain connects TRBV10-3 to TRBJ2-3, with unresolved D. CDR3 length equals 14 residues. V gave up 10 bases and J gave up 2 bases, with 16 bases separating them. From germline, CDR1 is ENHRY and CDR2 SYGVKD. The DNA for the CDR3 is TGTGCCAGTCGAGTGGGCTCTTCCACAGATACGCAGTATTTT. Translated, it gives CASRVGSSTDTQYF.

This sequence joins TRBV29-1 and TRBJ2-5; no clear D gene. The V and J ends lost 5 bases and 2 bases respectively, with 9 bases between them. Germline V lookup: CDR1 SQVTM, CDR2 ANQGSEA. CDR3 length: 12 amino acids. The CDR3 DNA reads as TGCAGCGTTATGACGGAGCAAGAGACCCAGTACTTC. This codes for CSVMTEQETQYF.

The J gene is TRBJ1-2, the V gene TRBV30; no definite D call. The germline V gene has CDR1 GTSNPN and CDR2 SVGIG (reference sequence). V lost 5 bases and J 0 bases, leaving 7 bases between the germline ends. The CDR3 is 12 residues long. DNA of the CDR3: TGTGCCTGGGCTACAACTAACTATGGCTACACCTTC. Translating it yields CAWATTNYGYTF.

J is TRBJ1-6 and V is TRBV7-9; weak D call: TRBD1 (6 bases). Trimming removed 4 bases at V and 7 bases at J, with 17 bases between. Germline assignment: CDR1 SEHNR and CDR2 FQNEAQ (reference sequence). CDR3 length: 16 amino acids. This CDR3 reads CASSSRPGHGNSPLHF. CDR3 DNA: TGTGCCAGCAGCTCGCGGCCGGGACACGGAAATTCACCCCTCCACTTT.

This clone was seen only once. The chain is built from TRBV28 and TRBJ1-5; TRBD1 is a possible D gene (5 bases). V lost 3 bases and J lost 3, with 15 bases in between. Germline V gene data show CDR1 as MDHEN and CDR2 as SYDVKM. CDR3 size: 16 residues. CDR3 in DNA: TGTGCCAGCAGTTTTTCATTACGGGGCCCCAATCAGCCCCAGCATTTT. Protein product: CASSFSLRGPNQPQHF.

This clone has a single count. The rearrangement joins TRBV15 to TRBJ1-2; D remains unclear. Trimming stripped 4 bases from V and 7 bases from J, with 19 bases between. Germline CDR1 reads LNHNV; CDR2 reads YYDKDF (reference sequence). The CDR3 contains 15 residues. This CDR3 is CATSNRRSYGVGYTF. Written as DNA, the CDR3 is TGTGCCACCAGCAACCGGAGGAGCTATGGTGTTGGCTACACCTTC.

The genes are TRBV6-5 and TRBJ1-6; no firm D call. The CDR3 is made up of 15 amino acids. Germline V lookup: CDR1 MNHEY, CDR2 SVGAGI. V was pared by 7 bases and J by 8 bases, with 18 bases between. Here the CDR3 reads CASNVLEGGYSPLHF. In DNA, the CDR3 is TGTGCCAGCAACGTCCTGGAAGGAGGTTATTCACCCCTCCACTTT.

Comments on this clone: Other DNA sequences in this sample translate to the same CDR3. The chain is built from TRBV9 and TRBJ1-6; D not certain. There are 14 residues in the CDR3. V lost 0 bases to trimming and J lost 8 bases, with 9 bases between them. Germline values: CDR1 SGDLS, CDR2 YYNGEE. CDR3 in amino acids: CASSVVGRDSPLHF. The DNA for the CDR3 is TGTGCCAGCAGCGTAGTCGGCCGAGATTCACCCCTCCACTTT.

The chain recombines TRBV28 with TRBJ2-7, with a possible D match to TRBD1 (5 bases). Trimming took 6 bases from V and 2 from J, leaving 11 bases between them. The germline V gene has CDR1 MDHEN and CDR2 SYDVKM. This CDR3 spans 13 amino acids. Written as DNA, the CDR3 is TGTGCCAGCAGGGAGACAGCGACCTACGAGCAGTACTTC. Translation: CASRETATYEQYF.

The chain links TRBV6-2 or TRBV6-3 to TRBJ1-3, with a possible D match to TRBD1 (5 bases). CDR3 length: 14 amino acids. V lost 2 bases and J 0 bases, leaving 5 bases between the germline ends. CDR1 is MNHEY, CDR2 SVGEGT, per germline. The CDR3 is CASSYGGSGNTIYF. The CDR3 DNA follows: TGTGCCAGCAGTTACGGGGGCTCTGGAAACACCATATATTTT.

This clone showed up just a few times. CDR3 in DNA: TGTGCCAGCAGTGAAGAACCCGGGGCCGGTGGCTACGAGCAGTACTTC. It specifies CASSEEPGAGGYEQYF. The chain carries TRBV6-1 and TRBJ2-7; TRBD1 or TRBD2 may be the D gene (5 bases each). V shed 1 base and J shed 3 bases, with 16 bases lying between them. The CDR3 contains 16 residues. The germline V gene encodes CDR1 MNHNS and CDR2 SASEGT.

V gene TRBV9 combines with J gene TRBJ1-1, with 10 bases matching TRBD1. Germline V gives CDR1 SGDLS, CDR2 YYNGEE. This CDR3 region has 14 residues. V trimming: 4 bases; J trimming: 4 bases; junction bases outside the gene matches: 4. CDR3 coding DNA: TGTGCCAGCAGCCCAGGACAGGGGGTCACTGAAGCTTTCTTT. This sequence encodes CASSPGQGVTEAFF.